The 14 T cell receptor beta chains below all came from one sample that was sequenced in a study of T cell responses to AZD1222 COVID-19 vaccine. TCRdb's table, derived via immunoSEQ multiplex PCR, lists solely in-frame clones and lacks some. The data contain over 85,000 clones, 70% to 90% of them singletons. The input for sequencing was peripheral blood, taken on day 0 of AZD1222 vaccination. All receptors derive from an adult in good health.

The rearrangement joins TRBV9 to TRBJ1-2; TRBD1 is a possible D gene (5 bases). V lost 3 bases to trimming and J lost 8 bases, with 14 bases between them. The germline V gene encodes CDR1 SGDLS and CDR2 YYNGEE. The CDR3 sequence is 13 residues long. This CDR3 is CASSDQGSWGYTF. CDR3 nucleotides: TGTGCCAGCAGCGATCAGGGTTCGTGGGGCTACACCTTC.

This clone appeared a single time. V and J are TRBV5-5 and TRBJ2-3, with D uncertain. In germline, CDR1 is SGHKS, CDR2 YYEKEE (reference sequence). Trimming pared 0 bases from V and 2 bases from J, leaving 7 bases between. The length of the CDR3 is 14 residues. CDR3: CASSLGQYTDTQYF. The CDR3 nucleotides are TGTGCCAGCAGCTTGGGACAATACACAGATACGCAGTATTTT.

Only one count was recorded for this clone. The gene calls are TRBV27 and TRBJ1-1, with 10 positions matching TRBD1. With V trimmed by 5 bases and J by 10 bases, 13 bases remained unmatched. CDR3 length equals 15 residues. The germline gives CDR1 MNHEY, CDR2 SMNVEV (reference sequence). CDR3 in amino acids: CASSISGTGDLRAFF. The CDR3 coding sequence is TGTGCCAGCAGTATCTCCGGGACAGGGGATCTTCGAGCTTTCTTT.

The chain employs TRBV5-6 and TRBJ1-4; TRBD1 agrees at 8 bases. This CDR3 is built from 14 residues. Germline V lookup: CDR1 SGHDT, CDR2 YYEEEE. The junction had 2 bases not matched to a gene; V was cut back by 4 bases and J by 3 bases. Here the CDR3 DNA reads TGTGCCAGCAGCAAACAGGGGGCTAATGAAAAACTGTTTTTT. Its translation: CASSKQGANEKLFF.

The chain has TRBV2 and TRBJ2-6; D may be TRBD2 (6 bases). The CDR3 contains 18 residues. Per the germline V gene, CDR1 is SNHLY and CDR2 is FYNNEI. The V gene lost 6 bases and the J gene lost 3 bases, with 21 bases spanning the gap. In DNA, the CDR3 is TGTGCCAGCAGCCGTCTCAAACCCCGGGGGTTTGGGGCCAACGTCCTGACTTTC. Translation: CASSRLKPRGFGANVLTF.

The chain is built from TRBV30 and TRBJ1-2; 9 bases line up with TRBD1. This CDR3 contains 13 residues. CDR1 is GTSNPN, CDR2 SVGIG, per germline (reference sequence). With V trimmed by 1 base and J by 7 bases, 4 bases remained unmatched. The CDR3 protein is CAWSGDRAVGYTF. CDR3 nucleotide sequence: TGTGCCTGGAGTGGGGACAGGGCTGTTGGCTACACCTTC. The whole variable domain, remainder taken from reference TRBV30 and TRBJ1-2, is SQTIHQWPATLVQPVGSPLSLECTVEGTSNPNLYWYRQAAGRGLQLLFYSVGIGQISSEVPQNLSASRPQDRQFILSSKKLLLSDSGFYLCAWSGDRAVGYTFGSGTRLTVV.

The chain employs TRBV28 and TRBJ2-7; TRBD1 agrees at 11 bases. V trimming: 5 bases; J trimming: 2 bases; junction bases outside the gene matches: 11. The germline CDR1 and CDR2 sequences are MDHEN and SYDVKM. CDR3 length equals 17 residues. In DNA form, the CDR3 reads TGTGCCAGCAGTCCCCCCGATCCGGGACAGGGGGCCTACGAGCAGTACTTC. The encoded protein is CASSPPDPGQGAYEQYF.

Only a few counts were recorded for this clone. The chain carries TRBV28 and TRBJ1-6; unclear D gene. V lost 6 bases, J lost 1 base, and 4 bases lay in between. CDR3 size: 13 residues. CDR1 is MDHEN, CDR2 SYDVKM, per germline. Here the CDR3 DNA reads TGTGCCAGCAGGGTGTCCTATAATTCACCCCTCCACTTT. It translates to CASRVSYNSPLHF.

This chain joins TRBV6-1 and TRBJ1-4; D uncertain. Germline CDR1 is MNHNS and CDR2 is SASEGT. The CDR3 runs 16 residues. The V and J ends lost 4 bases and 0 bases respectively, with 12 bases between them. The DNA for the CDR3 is TGTGCCAGCAGTGTGGGTAAAGGTCCAACTAATGAAAAACTGTTTTTT. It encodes CASSVGKGPTNEKLFF.

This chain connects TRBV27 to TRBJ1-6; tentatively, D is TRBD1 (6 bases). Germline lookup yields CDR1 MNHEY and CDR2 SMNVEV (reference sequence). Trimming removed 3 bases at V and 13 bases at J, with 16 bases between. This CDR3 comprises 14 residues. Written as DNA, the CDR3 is TGTGCCAGCAGTTTTCAGGGTACCGGGGGCCCCCTCCACTTT. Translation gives CASSFQGTGGPLHF.

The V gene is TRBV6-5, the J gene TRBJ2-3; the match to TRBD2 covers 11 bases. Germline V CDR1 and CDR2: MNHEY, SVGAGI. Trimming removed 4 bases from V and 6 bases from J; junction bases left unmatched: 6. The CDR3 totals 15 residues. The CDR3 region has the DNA TGTGCCAGCAGTTCATTAGCGGGAGGGTCGGATACGCAGTATTTT. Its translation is CASSSLAGGSDTQYF.

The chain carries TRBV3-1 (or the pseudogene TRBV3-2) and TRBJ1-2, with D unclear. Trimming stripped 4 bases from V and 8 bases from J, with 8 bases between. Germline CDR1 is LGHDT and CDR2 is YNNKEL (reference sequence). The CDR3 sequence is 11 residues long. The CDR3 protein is CASSREGGYTF. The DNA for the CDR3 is TGTGCCAGCAGCCGAGAAGGCGGCTACACCTTC.

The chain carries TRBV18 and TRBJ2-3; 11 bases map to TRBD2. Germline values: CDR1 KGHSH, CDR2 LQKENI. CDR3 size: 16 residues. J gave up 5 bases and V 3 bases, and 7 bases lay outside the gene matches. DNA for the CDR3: TGTGCCAGCTCACCGGTAGCGGGAGGGCCAGGAGATACGCAGTATTTT. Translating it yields CASSPVAGGPGDTQYF.

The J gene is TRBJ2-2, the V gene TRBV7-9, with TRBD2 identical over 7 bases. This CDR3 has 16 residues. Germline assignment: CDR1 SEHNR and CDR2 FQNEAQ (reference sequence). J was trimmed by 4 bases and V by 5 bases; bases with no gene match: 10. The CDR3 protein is CASSRGPTGGTGELFF. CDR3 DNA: TGTGCCAGCAGCCGGGGCCCAACGGGGGGCACCGGGGAGCTGTTTTTT. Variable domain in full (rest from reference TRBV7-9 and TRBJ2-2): DTGVSQNPRHKITKRGQNVTFRCDPISEHNRLYWYRQTLGQGPEFLTYFQNEAQLEKSRLLSDRFSAERPKGSFSTLEIQRTEQGDSAMYLCASSRGPTGGTGELFFGEGSRLTVL.